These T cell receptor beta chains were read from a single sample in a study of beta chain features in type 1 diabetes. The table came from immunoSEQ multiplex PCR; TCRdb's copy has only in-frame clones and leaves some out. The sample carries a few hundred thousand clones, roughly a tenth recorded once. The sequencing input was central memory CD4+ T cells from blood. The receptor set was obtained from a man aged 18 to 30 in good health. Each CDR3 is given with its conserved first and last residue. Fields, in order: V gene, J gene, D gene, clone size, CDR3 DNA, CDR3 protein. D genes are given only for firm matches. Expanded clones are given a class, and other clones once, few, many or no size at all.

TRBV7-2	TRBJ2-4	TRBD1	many	TGTGCCAGCAGTAGAGCAGGGGGTCCCAAAAACATTCAGTACTTC	CASSRAGGPKNIQYF
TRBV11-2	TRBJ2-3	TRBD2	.	TGTGCCAGCAGCCTAGCGGGAGGGGGAGATACGCAGTATTTT	CASSLAGGGDTQYF
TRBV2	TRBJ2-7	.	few	TGTGCCAGCAGCCCGACGACATACGAGCAGTACTTC	CASSPTTYEQYF
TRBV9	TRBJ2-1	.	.	TGTGCCAGCAGCGTATTGAGCGGATACGACAATGAGCAGTTCTTC	CASSVLSGYDNEQFF
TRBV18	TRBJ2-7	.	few	TGTGCCAGCTCACCAGGCCCGTCCTACGAGCAGTACTTC	CASSPGPSYEQYF
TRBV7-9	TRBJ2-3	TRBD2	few	TGTGCCAGCATCGCCGGGACTATCACAGATACGCAGTATTTT	CASIAGTITDTQYF
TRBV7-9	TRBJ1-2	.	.	TGTGCCAGCAGCCTCGGCGGGCAGGAAAGTAACTATGGCTACACCTTC	CASSLGGQESNYGYTF
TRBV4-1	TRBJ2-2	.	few	TGCGCCAGCAGAGAGGGCGGGGAGCTGTTTTTT	CASREGGELFF
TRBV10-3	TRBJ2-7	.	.	TGTGCCATCAGTGAGTCGGGGTACGAGCAGTACTTC	CAISESGYEQYF
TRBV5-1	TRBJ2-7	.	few	TGCGCCAGCAGCTTGTTCGCCGGGGACTACGAGCAGTACTTC	CASSLFAGDYEQYF
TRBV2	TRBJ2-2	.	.	TGTGCCAGCAGAACCCAACTAGCTACCGGGGAGCTGTTTTTT	CASRTQLATGELFF
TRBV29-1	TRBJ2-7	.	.	TGCAGCGTTGAAGTGAAAGGGACCCCCTACGAGCAGTACTTC	CSVEVKGTPYEQYF
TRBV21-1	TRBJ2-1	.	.	TGTGCCAGCAGCAAAGTAGTGATGGCCCGTTACAATGAGCAGTTCTTC	CASSKVVMARYNEQFF
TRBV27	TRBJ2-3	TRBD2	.	TGTGCCAGCACTAGCGGGACGAGCACAGATACGCAGTATTTT	CASTSGTSTDTQYF
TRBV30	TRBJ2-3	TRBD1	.	TGTGCCTGGAGGTCTTACAGGGGGCGCGGCGCAGATACGCAGTATTTT	CAWRSYRGRGADTQYF
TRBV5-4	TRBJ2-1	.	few	TGTGCCAGCAGCCCTCGAGGCAGGGGGGATTCAAATGAGCAGTTCTTC	CASSPRGRGDSNEQFF
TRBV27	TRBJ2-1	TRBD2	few	TGTGCCAGCAGTACTCCGGGACTAGCCCTTAATGAGCAGTTCTTC	CASSTPGLALNEQFF
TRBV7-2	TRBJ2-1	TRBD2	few	TGTGCCAGCAGCCCGGGACTAGCGGGGAACAATGAGCAGTTCTTC	CASSPGLAGNNEQFF
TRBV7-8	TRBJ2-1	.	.	TGTGCCAGCAGCTTAGGGGGGTCGGTGAATGAGCAGTTCTTC	CASSLGGSVNEQFF
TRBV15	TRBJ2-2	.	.	TGTGCCACCAGCAGAGATCCGAACACCGGGGAGCTGTTTTTT	CATSRDPNTGELFF
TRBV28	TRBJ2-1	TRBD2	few	TGTGCCAGCAGCTATAATCCCACAGGACTAGCGGGAACCTTCAATGAGCAGTTCTTC	CASSYNPTGLAGTFNEQFF
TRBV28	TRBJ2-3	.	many	TGTGCCAGCAGTGACCTTGGAAGGGGGGGCACAGATACGCAGTATTTT	CASSDLGRGGTDTQYF
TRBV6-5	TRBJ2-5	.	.	TGTGCCAGCAGTTACCGGGGGAGGAGGCAAGAGACCCAGTACTTC	CASSYRGRRQETQYF
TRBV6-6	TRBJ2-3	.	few	TGTGCCAGTCTCCACGACCGGGAGTATTTT	CASLHDREYF
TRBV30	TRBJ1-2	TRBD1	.	TGTGCCTGGAGTGCAGGGGGAGGGCAGGCCATTACTGTTGGCTACACCTTC	CAWSAGGGQAITVGYTF
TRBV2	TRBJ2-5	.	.	TGTGCCAGCAGTGAGCTTGTGATGGAGACCCAGTACTTC	CASSELVMETQYF
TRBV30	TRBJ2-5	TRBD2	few	TGTGCCTGGAGTGTAGGGGCTAGCGGGGGTCAAGAGACCCAGTACTTC	CAWSVGASGGQETQYF
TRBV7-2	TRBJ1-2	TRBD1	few	TGTGCCAGCAGCATACAGGGGTATGGCTACACCTTC	CASSIQGYGYTF
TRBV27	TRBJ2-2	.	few	TGTGCCAGCAGTCAGACAGTTCAACCCGGGGAGCTGTTTTTT	CASSQTVQPGELFF
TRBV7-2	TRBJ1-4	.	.	TGTGCCAGCAGCCGACAGGCTAATGAAAAACTGTTTTTT	CASSRQANEKLFF
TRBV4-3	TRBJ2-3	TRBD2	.	TGCGCCAGCAGCCAGGGACTAGCGGGAGTGTCAGATACGCAGTATTTT	CASSQGLAGVSDTQYF
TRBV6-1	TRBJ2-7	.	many	TGTGCCAGCAGTGACCCTAGTACTAGCAACTACGAGCAGTACTTC	CASSDPSTSNYEQYF
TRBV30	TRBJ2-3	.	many	TGTGCCTGGAGTAGGTTCCCGGATACGCAGTATTTT	CAWSRFPDTQYF
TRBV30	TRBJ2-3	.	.	TGTGCCTGGAGTAGCCAGGGTCCGGATACGCAGTATTTT	CAWSSQGPDTQYF
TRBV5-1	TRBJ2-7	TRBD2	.	TGCGCCAGCAGCTTGACTAGCGGGAGAGACGAGCAGTACTTC	CASSLTSGRDEQYF
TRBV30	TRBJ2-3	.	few	TGTGCCGGGACGGGGGACCTCCGAGATACGCAGTATTTT	CAGTGDLRDTQYF
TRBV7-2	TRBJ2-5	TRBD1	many	TGTGCCAGCAGCTTAGGGGGACAGGGACAGAGGGAGACCCAGTACTTC	CASSLGGQGQRETQYF